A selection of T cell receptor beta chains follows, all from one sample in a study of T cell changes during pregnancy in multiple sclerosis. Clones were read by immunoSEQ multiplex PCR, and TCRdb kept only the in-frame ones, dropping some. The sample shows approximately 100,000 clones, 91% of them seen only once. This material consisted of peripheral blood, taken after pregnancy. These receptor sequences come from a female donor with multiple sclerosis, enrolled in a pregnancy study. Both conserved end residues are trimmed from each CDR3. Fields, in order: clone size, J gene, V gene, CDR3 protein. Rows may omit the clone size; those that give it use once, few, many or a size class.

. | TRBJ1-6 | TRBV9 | ASSARQGDYNSPLH
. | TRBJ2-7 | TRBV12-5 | ASSGTGVEQY
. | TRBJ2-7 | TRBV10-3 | ASYPGQGHEQY
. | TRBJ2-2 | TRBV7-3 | ASSLGLSTGELF
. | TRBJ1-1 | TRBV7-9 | ASSMNTGTEDTEAF
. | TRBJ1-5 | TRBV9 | ASSPLSGQGEQPQH
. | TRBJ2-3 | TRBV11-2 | ASSSGGGQY
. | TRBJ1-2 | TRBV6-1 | ASSEALTVYGYT
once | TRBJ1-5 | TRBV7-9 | ASSLDRGLNQPQH
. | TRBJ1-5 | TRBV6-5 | ASSSASNQPQH
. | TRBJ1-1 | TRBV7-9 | ASSLTVNTEAF
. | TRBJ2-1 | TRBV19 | ASRATVFEQF
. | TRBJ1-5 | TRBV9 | ASSLGQTNQPQH
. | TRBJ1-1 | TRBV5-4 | ASSLGAPDSRGTEAF
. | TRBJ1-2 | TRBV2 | ASSAGRGRANYGYT
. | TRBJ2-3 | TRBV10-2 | ASSVPSGGSSTDTQY
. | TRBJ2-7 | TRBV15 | ATSRDGLAGRSYEQY
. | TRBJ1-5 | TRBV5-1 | ASSLGASINQPQH
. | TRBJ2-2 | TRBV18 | ASSPIRGENTGELF
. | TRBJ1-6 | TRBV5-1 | ASSTGQGPGKPLH
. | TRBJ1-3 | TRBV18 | ASSPPLAGNTIY
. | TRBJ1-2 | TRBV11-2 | ASSNLLRGYT
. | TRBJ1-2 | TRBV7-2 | ASSPHRGADYGYT
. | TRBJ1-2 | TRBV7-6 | ASSRGETGGIYGYT
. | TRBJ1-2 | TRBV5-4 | ASSLIGQGIGGYT
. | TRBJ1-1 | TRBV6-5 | ASSDRGSNTEAF
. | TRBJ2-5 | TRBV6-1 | ASSESGGAGGETQY
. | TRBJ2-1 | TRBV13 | ASSLRTIVDEQF
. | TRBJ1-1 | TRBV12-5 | ASGFNHRGGTEAF
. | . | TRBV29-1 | SGLDRGSSEQY
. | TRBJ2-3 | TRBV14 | ASSQAGNTDTQY
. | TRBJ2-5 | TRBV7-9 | ASSYPDATGGQETQY
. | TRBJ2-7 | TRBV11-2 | ASSFGQGYEQY
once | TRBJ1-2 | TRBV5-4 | ASRLGGAYGYT
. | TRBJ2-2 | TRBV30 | AWTSFPGELF
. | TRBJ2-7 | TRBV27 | ASSVSGTPLYEQY
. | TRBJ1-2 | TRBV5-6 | ASSLRHAGDGYT
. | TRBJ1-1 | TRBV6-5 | ASKRVNTEAF
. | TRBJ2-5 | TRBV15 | ATSRSEVRDLRRETQY
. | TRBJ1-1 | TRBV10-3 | AIRPQGATEAF
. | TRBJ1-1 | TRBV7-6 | ASSKGHGTTEAF
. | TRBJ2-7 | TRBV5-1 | ASSLAQRQDEQY
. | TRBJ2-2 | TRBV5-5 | ASSLLAGGLSGELF
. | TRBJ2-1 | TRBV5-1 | ASSVDGNEQF